What follows are 27 T cell receptor beta chains derived from one specimen sequenced in a study of technical replicates of blood from a handful of donors. Sequencing used immunoSEQ multiplex PCR; TCRdb keeps in-frame clones, though not all of them. The table lists around 80,000 clones, about 91% of them singletons. The sample taken for sequencing was T cells isolated from PBMCs. Receptor source: a human donor in good health.

The chain employs TRBV7-9 and TRBJ2-7, with 10 bases lining up with TRBD1. The CDR3 contains 15 residues. Germline V gene lookup returns CDR1 SEHNR and CDR2 FQNEAQ (reference sequence). The V and J ends lost 3 bases and 5 bases, in that order; junction bases with no gene match: 7. The chain's CDR3 is CASSLTGQGEHEQYF. In DNA, the CDR3 is TGTGCCAGCAGCTTGACCGGACAGGGGGAGCACGAGCAGTACTTC.

This chain links TRBV4-1 with TRBJ2-1, with 13 bases identical to TRBD2. Losses at the gene ends were 4 bases for V and 0 bases for J; bases not matched to a gene: 9. This CDR3 has 19 residues. The germline V gene encodes CDR1 MGHRA and CDR2 YSYEKL. In DNA form, the CDR3 reads TGCGCCAGCAGCCCAACCGGACTAGCGGGAGCCCCCTCCTACAATGAGCAGTTCTTC. This translates into CASSPTGLAGAPSYNEQFF.

V and J are TRBV6-5 and TRBJ2-7; a weak D match, TRBD2 (6 bases). V was trimmed by 4 bases and J by 2 bases, leaving 15 bases between them. The germline V gene has CDR1 MNHEY and CDR2 SVGAGI. This CDR3 contains 15 residues. CDR3 DNA: TGTGCCAGCAGTTGGGGAGCGGGTTCCGCCTACGAGCAGTACTTC. Its protein is CASSWGAGSAYEQYF.

V and J are TRBV19 and TRBJ1-2, with TRBD1 matching 9 bases. The germline V gene encodes CDR1 LNHDA and CDR2 SQIVND (reference sequence). The CDR3 runs 15 residues. With V trimmed by 5 bases and J by 3 bases, 7 bases remained unmatched. The CDR3 DNA reads as TGTGCCAGTAGTCCAAGGACAGGGGTTGACTATGGCTACACCTTC. Amino acids: CASSPRTGVDYGYTF.

The chain links TRBV10-3 to TRBJ2-1, with D maybe TRBD1 (6 bases). Germline V CDR1 and CDR2: ENHRY, SYGVKD. V was shortened by 6 bases and J by 7 bases, with 19 bases between the two germline ends. The CDR3 runs to 15 residues. DNA of the CDR3: TGTGCCATCAGCCTCTTACAGGGACGGGGAAATGAGCAGTTCTTC. Translating it yields CAISLLQGRGNEQFF.

This clone was found once. The chain joins TRBV28 to TRBJ2-5; 8 bases are shared with TRBD2. The junction had 8 bases not matched to a gene; V was cut back by 3 bases and J by 5 bases. This CDR3 contains 15 residues. CDR1 is MDHEN, CDR2 SYDVKM, per germline. CDR3 loop: CASSLTGRVGETQYF. For the CDR3, the DNA is TGTGCCAGCAGTTTGACCGGGAGGGTTGGGGAGACCCAGTACTTC.

The chain carries TRBV7-3 and TRBJ2-1; 12 bases align to TRBD2. Germline loops: CDR1 SGHTA, CDR2 FQGTGA. CDR3 length: 15 residues. Trimming removed 4 bases from V and 4 bases from J; junction bases left unmatched: 2. The CDR3 bases are TGTGCCAGCAGCTCGACTAGCGGGGGATACAATGAGCAGTTCTTC. It specifies CASSSTSGGYNEQFF.

The V call is TRBV19, the J call TRBJ1-1; 8 bases agree with TRBD1. The CDR3 totals 14 residues. CDR1 and CDR2 from the germline V gene are LNHDA and SQIVND (reference sequence). V shed 2 bases, J shed 4 bases, and the junction held 3 bases outside the gene matches. CDR3 protein: CASSIQGAGTEAFF. The CDR3 region has the DNA TGTGCCAGTAGTATACAGGGGGCAGGCACTGAAGCTTTCTTT.

The chain couples TRBV28 to TRBJ1-1; D remains ambiguous. The CDR3 spans 10 residues. V was cut by 6 bases and J by 11 bases, with 10 bases left in between. CDR1 is MDHEN and CDR2 is SYDVKM in the germline V gene. The CDR3, as DNA: TGTGCCAGCAGCCGAGCCAGGGCTTTCTTT. Encoded protein: CASSRARAFF.

A remark on this clone: Compared with germline, one end of the junction differs, possibly owing to a read error. J is TRBJ1-2 and V is TRBV2; 8 positions match TRBD1. This CDR3 region has 13 residues. Germline CDR1 is SNHLY and CDR2 is FYNNEI. Here the CDR3 DNA reads TGTGCCAGCAGTTCCGGGACAGGTACATTTGCAGCTTTC. Its protein is CASSSGTGTFAAF.

The rearrangement joins TRBV29-1 to TRBJ2-1, with 12 bases identical to TRBD2. The germline gives CDR1 SQVTM, CDR2 ANQGSEA. This CDR3 comprises 15 residues. With 4 bases clipped from V and 6 bases from J, the junction kept 7 bases outside the gene matches. CDR3 region: CSVGGGLAGFNEQFF. The CDR3 DNA follows: TGCAGCGTTGGAGGGGGACTAGCGGGTTTCAATGAGCAGTTCTTC.

The V call is TRBV9, the J call TRBJ2-7, with D possibly matching TRBD2 (6 bases). Germline lookup yields CDR1 SGDLS and CDR2 YYNGEE. This CDR3 has 13 residues. V was cut by 4 bases and J by 6 bases, with 14 bases left in between. The CDR3, as DNA: TGTGCCAGCAGCCCCTCTGGAGGGAGCGAGCAGTACTTC. It encodes CASSPSGGSEQYF.

The chain is built from TRBV7-2 and TRBJ1-2; 8 bases align to TRBD1. The CDR3 runs to 14 residues. V lost 5 bases and J lost 4; bases outside the gene matches: 6. Looked up from germline, CDR1 is SGHTA and CDR2 is FQGNSA. CDR3 coding DNA: TGTGCCAGCAGCCATAGGACAGGGAGCTATGGCTACACCTTC. This gives the protein CASSHRTGSYGYTF.

The chain joins TRBV28 to TRBJ2-5; weak D call: TRBD2 (6 bases). This CDR3 is 14 amino acids long. V dropped 4 bases and J dropped 4 bases, with 13 bases sitting between them. Germline assignment: CDR1 MDHEN and CDR2 SYDVKM. CDR3 loop: CASSSPRRGETQYF. The CDR3 DNA is TGTGCCAGCAGTTCGCCCCGGAGGGGAGAGACCCAGTACTTC. Filled out from reference TRBV28 and TRBJ2-5, the complete variable domain reads DVKVTQSSRYLVKRTGEKVFLECVQDMDHENMFWYRQDPGLGLRLIYFSYDVKMKEKGDIPEGYSVSREKKERFSLILESASTNQTSMYLCASSSPRRGETQYFGPGTRLLVL.

The rearrangement joins TRBV7-3 to TRBJ2-5; 10 positions match TRBD2. CDR1 SGHTA and CDR2 FQGTGA come from the germline V gene. The length of the CDR3 is 15 residues. The trim removed 5 bases at V and 0 bases at J, leaving 3 bases unmatched. The chain's CDR3 is CASSPGLADQETQYF. The CDR3 nucleotides are TGTGCCAGCAGCCCAGGACTAGCGGACCAAGAGACCCAGTACTTC.

The chain couples TRBV23-1 to TRBJ2-1, with 8 bases aligning to TRBD1. TRBV23-1 is marked as an open reading frame, function uncertain. This CDR3 has 16 residues. V gave up 0 bases and J gave up 4 bases; unmatched junction bases: 5. CDR3 sequence: CASSQSMTGAYNEQFF. The CDR3, as DNA: TGCGCCAGCAGTCAATCAATGACAGGGGCTTACAATGAGCAGTTCTTC.

The rearrangement joins TRBV29-1 to TRBJ1-4; TRBD1 matches 8 bases. The CDR3 length is 18 residues. Germline-derived CDR1 and CDR2 are SQVTM and ANQGSEA. The J segment lost 4 bases and the V segment lost 3 bases, leaving 16 bases of the junction unmatched. CDR3 sequence (DNA): TGCAGCGTTGACCCTATTGGACAGGGAGTAGGACTTAATGAAAAACTGTTTTTT. Translation gives CSVDPIGQGVGLNEKLFF. The full variable domain, its missing parts supplied by reference TRBV29-1 and TRBJ1-4, is SAVISQKPSRDICQRGTSLTIQCQVDSQVTMMFWYRQQPGQSLTLIATANQGSEATYESGFVIDKFPISRPNLTFSTLTVSNMSPEDSSIYLCSVDPIGQGVGLNEKLFFGSGTQLSVL.

Details on this clone: Different DNA sequences within this sample yield the same CDR3. The chain recombines TRBV6-4 with TRBJ2-1; D possibly corresponds to TRBD2 (6 bases). CDR3 length: 15 amino acids. V gave up 0 bases and J gave up 0 bases, with 6 bases separating them. CDR1 MRHNA and CDR2 SNTAGT come from the germline V gene. Here the CDR3 DNA reads TGTGCCAGCAGTGACTCTAGCGGCTCCTACAATGAGCAGTTCTTC. It specifies CASSDSSGSYNEQFF.

The chain combines TRBV6-1 with TRBJ2-7; no clear D. Germline V gene data show CDR1 as MNHNS and CDR2 as SASEGT. Trimming cost V 10 bases and J 2 bases, with 21 bases left between them. The CDR3 runs 15 residues. In nucleotides, the CDR3 is TGTGCCACGGCCGGATTGGGCTCTGAGCCCTACGAGCAGTACTTC. This translates into CATAGLGSEPYEQYF.

The rearrangement uses TRBV11-3 and TRBJ2-1, with TRBD2 matching over 14 bases. CDR1 is SGHNT and CDR2 is YENEEA in the germline V gene. After removal of 1 base from V and 12 bases from J, the junction contained 11 bases not matched to a gene. This CDR3 is built from 17 residues. CDR3 nucleotide sequence: TGTGCCAGCAGCTTAGCGTCCGGGACTAGCGGGAGAAGAAGGCAGTTCTTC. Its translation: CASSLASGTSGRRRQFF. Looking up the rest from reference TRBV11-3 and TRBJ2-1 gives the full variable domain: EAGVVQSPRYKIIEKKQPVAFWCNPISGHNTLYWYLQNLGQGPELLIRYENEEAVDDSQLPKDRFSAERLKGVDSTLKIQPAELGDSAVYLCASSLASGTSGRRRQFFGPGTRLTVL.

The chain couples TRBV30 to TRBJ1-1; TRBD1 matches 7 bases. The CDR3 runs to 15 residues. The V gene end was trimmed by 0 bases and the J gene end by 5 bases; junction bases not matched to a gene: 9. Germline lookup yields CDR1 GTSNPN and CDR2 SVGIG (reference sequence). The DNA for the CDR3 is TGTGCCTGGAGTGTGGGACAGCTTCGTGATACTGAAGCTTTCTTT. Translation: CAWSVGQLRDTEAFF.

Written as DNA, the CDR3 is TGTGCCAGCAGCGTAGCCGCGACAGGAACCTACGAGCAGTACTTC. The encoded protein is CASSVAATGTYEQYF. This rearrangement joins TRBV9 to TRBJ2-7; D might be TRBD1 (6 bases). Germline loops: CDR1 SGDLS, CDR2 YYNGEE. Trimming took 0 bases from V and 2 from J, leaving 12 bases between them. The CDR3 totals 15 residues.

The CDR3 sequence: CASSPGTAPSLYNEQFF. The CDR3 nucleotides are TGTGCCAGCAGCCCAGGGACAGCGCCCTCTTTATACAATGAGCAGTTCTTC. V gene TRBV13 combines with J gene TRBJ2-1; TRBD1 aligns across 7 bases. Germline V gene data show CDR1 as PRHDT and CDR2 as FYEKMQ (reference sequence). CDR3 length: 17 amino acids. Germline trimming cut 5 bases from V and 4 bases from J; bases unmatched to any gene: 14.

The chain combines TRBV5-1 with TRBJ2-7; a weak D match, TRBD2 (5 bases). V dropped 6 bases and J dropped 3 bases, with 7 bases sitting between them. Germline CDR1 and CDR2: SGHRS and YFSETQ. The CDR3 length is 11 residues. The CDR3 loop reads CASKRDYEQYF. The CDR3 bases are TGCGCCAGCAAACGGGACTACGAGCAGTACTTC.

This sequence joins TRBV11-1 and TRBJ1-1; no reliable D call. V lost 5 bases and J 3 bases, leaving 4 bases between the germline ends. In germline, CDR1 is SGHAT, CDR2 FQDESV (reference sequence). The CDR3 is made up of 11 amino acids. The CDR3 nucleotides are TGTGCCAGCAGCACTTACACTGAAGCTTTCTTT. Residues: CASSTYTEAFF.

Of note for this clone: The junction does not match germline at one end; this may be a read error. CDR3 sequence reads: CASSPLFREGLIF. The CDR3 DNA follows: TGTGCCAGCAGCCCCCTTTTCCGGGAGGGCCTAATCTTC. V gene TRBV9 combines with J gene TRBJ2-1; TRBD2 matches 8 bases. This CDR3 contains 13 residues. CDR1 is SGDLS, CDR2 YYNGEE, per germline.

The V call is TRBV2, the J call TRBJ2-7; possible D gene TRBD2, 6 bases. The germline CDR1 and CDR2 sequences are SNHLY and FYNNEI. V lost 4 bases, J lost 1 base, and 14 bases lay in between. CDR3 length equals 15 residues. DNA of the CDR3: TGTGCCAGCAGTGGATGGGGGGATTTATCCTACGAGCAGTACTTC. Its translation: CASSGWGDLSYEQYF.